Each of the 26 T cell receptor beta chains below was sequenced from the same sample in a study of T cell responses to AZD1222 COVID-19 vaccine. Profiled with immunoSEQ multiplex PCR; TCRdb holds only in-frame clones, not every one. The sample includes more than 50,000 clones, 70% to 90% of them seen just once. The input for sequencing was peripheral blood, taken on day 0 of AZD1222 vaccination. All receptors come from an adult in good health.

The DNA for the CDR3 is TGTGCCAGCAGCTTAGAAGGCAGGGGATCCTACAATGAGCAGTTCTTC. This translates into CASSLEGRGSYNEQFF. J is TRBJ2-1 and V is TRBV11-2; weak D call: TRBD1 (6 bases). The length of the CDR3 is 16 residues. The germline V gene has CDR1 SGHAT and CDR2 FQNNGV. Trimming took 0 bases from V and 1 from J, leaving 10 bases between them.

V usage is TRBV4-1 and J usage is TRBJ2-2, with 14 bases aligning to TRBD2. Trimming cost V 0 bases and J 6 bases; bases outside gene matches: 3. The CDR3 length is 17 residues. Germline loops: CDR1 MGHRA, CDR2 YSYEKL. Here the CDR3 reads CASSQEGTSGGPGELFF. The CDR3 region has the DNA TGCGCCAGCAGCCAAGAAGGGACTAGCGGGGGCCCCGGGGAGCTGTTTTTT.

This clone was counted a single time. In DNA, the CDR3 is TGTGCCAGCAGCCCCCGCCTTGACTATGGCTACACCTTC. Protein product: CASSPRLDYGYTF. The rearrangement joins TRBV28 to TRBJ1-2; no clear D. Germline CDR1 MDHEN, CDR2 SYDVKM. The germline V and J ends were trimmed by 6 bases and 3 bases, with 11 bases remaining between them. This CDR3 is built from 13 residues.

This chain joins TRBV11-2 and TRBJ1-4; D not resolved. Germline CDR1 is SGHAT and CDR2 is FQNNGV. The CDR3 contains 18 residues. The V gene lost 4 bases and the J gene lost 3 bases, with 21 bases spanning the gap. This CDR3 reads CASSSRPAEGRANEKLFF. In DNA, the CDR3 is TGTGCCAGCAGCTCTCGCCCGGCGGAGGGTCGGGCTAATGAAAAACTGTTTTTT.

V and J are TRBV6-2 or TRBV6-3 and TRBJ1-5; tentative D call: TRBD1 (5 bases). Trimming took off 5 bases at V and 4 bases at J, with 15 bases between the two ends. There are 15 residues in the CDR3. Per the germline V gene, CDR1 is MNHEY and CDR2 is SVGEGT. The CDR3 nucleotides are TGTGCCAGCAGTCCCCGGGGGGGTGGTAATCAGCCCCAGCATTTT. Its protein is CASSPRGGGNQPQHF.

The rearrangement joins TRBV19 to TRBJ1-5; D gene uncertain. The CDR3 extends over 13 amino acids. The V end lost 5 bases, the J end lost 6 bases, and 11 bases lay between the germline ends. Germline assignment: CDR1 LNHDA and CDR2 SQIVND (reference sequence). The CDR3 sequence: CASSGGVFQPQHF. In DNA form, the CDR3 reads TGTGCCAGTAGTGGTGGAGTCTTTCAGCCCCAGCATTTT.

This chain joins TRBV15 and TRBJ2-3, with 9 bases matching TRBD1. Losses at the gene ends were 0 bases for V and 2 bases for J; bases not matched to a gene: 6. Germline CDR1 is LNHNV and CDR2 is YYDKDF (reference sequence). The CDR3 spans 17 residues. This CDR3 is CATSRDEGQGVTDTQYF. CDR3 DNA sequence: TGTGCCACCAGCAGAGATGAGGGACAGGGTGTCACAGATACGCAGTATTTT.

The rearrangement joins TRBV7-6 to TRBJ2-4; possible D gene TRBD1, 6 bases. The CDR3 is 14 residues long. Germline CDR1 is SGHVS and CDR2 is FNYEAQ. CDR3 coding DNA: TGTGGCGAAAGGACAGATCTAGCCAAAAACATTCAGTACTTC. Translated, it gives CGERTDLAKNIQYF.

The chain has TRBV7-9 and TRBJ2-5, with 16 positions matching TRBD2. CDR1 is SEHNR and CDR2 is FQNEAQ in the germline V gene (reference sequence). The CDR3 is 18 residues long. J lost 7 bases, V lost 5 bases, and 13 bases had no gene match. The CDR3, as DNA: TGTGCCAGCAGCCCCGGGACTAGCGGGGGGGCCGGGTTTGGGACCCAGTACTTC. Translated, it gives CASSPGTSGGAGFGTQYF.

The CDR3 protein is CASSSRDETQYF. The CDR3 nucleotides are TGTGCCAGCAGCTCCCGCGATGAGACCCAGTACTTC. This chain links TRBV6-6 with TRBJ2-5; D uncertain. This CDR3 is 12 amino acids long. Trimming removed 6 bases at V and 5 bases at J, with 10 bases between. Germline loops: CDR1 MNHNY, CDR2 SVGAGI (reference sequence).

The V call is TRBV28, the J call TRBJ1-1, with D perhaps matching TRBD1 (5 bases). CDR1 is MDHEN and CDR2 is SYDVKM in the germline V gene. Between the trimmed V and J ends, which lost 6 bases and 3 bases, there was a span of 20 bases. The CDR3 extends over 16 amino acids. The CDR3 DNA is TGTGCCAGCAGACCCCCTCGGGGGGATCCTCACACTGAAGCTTTCTTT. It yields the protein CASRPPRGDPHTEAFF.

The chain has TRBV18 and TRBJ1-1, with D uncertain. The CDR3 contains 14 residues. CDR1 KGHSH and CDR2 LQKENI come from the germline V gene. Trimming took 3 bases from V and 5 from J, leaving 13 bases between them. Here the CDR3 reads CASSPEAPRTEAFF. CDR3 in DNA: TGTGCCAGCTCACCCGAGGCCCCGAGGACTGAAGCTTTCTTT.

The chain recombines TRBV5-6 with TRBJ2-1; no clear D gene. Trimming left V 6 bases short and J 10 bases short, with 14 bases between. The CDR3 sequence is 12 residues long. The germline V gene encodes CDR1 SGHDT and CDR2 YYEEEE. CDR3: CASNRRLTEQFF. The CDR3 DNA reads TGTGCCAGCAACCGCAGACTGACAGAGCAGTTCTTC. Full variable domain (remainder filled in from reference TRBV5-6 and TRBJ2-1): DAGVTQSPTHLIKTRGQQVTLRCSPKSGHDTVSWYQQALGQGPQFIFQYYEEEERQRGNFPDRFSGHQFPNYSSELNVNALLLGDSALYLCASNRRLTEQFFGPGTRLTVL.

CDR3 in amino acids: CASSQEGGTSLETQYF. The CDR3, as DNA: TGTGCCAGCAGCCAAGAGGGAGGAACTAGCCTGGAGACCCAGTACTTC. V is TRBV4-2 and J is TRBJ2-5; D may be TRBD2 (6 bases). The CDR3 is made up of 16 amino acids. Germline assignment: CDR1 LGHNA and CDR2 YNFKEQ. Trimming removed 0 bases at V and 5 bases at J, with 16 bases between.

Written as DNA, the CDR3 is TGTGCCAGCAGTCAGGGAAAGGCGGATACTAACTATGGCTACACCTTC. As protein: CASSQGKADTNYGYTF. The gene calls are TRBV6-2 or TRBV6-3 and TRBJ1-2; D is perhaps TRBD1 (5 bases). Germline assignment: CDR1 MNHEY and CDR2 SVGEGT. This CDR3 region has 16 residues. Trimming removed 5 bases at V and 0 bases at J, with 16 bases between.

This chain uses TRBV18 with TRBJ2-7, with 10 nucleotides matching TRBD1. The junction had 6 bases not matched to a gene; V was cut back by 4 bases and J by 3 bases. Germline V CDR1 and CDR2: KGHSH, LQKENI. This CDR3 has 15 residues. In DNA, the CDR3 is TGTGCCAGCTCACACGACAGGGGGCTCTACTACGAGCAGTACTTC. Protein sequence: CASSHDRGLYYEQYF.

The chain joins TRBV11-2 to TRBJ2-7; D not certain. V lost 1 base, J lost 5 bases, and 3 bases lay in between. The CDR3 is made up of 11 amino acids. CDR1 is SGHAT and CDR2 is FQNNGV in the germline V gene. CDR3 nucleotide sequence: TGTGCCAGCAGCTTAGGGGACGAGCAGTACTTC. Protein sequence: CASSLGDEQYF.

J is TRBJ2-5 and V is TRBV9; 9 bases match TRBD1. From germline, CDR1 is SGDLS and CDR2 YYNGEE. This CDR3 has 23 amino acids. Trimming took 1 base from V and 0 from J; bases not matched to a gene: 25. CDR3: CASSVRDPSQGTGTGMYQETQYF. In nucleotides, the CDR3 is TGTGCCAGCAGCGTACGCGACCCCTCCCAGGGGACAGGGACAGGGATGTACCAAGAGACCCAGTACTTC.

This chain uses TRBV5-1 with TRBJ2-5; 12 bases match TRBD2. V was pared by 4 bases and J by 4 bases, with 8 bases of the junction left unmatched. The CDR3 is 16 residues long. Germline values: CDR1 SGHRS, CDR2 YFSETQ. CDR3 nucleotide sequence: TGCGCCAGCAGCCCTGAGACTAGCGGGGGTTTAGAGACCCAGTACTTC. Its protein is CASSPETSGGLETQYF.

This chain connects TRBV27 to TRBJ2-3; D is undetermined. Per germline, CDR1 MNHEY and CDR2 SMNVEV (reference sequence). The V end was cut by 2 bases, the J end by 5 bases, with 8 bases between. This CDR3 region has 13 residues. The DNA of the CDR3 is TGTGCCAGCAGTTTAACTGCTATAGATACGCAGTATTTT. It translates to CASSLTAIDTQYF.

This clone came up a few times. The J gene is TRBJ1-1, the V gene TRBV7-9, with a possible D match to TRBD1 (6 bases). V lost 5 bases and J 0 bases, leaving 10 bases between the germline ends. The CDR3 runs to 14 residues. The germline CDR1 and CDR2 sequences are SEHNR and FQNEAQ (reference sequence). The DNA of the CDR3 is TGTGCCAGCAGCCTCGGACAGATGAACACTGAAGCTTTCTTT. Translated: CASSLGQMNTEAFF. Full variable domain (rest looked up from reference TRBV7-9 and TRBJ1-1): DTGVSQNPRHKITKRGQNVTFRCDPISEHNRLYWYRQTLGQGPEFLTYFQNEAQLEKSRLLSDRFSAERPKGSFSTLEIQRTEQGDSAMYLCASSLGQMNTEAFFGQGTRLTVV.

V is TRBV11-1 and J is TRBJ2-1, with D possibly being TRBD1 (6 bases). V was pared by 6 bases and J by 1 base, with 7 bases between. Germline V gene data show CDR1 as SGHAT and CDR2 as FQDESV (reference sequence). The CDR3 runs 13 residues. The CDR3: CASRGQSYNEQFF. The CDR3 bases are TGTGCCAGCAGAGGACAGTCCTACAATGAGCAGTTCTTC.

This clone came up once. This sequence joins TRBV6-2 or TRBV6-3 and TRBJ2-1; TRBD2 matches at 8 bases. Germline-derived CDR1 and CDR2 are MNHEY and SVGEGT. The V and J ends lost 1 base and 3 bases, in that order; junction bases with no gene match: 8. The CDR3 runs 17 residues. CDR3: CASSYWFSGGRYNEQFF. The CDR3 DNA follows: TGTGCCAGCAGTTACTGGTTCAGCGGGGGTCGCTACAATGAGCAGTTCTTC.

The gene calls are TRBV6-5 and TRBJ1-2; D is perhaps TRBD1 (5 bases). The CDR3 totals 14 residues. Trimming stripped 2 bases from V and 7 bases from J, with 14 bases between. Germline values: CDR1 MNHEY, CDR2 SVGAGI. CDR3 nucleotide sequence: TGTGCCAGCAGTTACGAGGGTAATGGGGGTGGCTACACCTTC. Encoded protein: CASSYEGNGGGYTF.

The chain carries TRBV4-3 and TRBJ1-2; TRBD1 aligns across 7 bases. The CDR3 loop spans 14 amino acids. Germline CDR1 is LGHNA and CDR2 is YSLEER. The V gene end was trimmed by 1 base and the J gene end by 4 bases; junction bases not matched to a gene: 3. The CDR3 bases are TGCGCCAGCAGCCAAGGACAGGGTGCCTATGGCTACACCTTC. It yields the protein CASSQGQGAYGYTF.

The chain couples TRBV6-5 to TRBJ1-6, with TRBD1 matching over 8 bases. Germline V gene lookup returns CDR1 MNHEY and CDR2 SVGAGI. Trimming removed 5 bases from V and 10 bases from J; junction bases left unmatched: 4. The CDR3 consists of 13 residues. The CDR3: CASSLQGGSPLHF. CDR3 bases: TGTGCCAGCAGTCTACAGGGGGGATCACCCCTCCACTTT.